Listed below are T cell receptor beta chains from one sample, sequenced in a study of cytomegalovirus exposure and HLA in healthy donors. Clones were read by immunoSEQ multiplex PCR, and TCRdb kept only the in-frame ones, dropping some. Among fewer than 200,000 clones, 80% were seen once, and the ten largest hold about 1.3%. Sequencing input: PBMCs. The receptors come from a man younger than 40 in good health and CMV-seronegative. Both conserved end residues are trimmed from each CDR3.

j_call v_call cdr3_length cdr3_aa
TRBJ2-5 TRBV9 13 ASSVGGGTLETQY
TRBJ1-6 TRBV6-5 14 ASSFTGTSDNSPLH
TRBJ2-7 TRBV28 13 ASSFEGDSSYEQY
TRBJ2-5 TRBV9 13 ASSVDGRAGETQY
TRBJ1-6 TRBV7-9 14 ASSFGQGESNSPLH
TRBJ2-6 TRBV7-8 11 ASTLSGANVLT
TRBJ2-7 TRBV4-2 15 ASSQGTGTGNTYEQY
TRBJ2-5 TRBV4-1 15 ASSPQEASGRAETQY
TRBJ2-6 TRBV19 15 ASSIWTGRSGANVLT
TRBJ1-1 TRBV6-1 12 ASSDPTLNTEAF
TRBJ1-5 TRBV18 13 ASSATQGGNQPQH
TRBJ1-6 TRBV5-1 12 ASRLGQGESPLH
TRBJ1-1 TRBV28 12 ASSFPGGVAEAF
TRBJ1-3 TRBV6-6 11 ASSTGAENTIY